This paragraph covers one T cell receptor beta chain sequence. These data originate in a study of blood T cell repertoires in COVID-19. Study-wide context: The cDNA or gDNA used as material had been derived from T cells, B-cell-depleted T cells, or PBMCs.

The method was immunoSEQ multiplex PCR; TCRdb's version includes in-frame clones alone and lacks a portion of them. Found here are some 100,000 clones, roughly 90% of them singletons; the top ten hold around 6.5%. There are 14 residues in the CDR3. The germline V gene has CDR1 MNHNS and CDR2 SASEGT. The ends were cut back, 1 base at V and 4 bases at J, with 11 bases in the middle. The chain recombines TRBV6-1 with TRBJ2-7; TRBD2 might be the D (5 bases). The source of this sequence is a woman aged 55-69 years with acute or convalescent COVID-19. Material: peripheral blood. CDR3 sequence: CASSEGGVRYEQYF. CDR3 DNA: TGTGCCAGCAGTGAAGGGGGAGTGCGGTACGAGCAGTACTTC.